The 25 T cell receptor beta chains below were found in one sample sequenced in a study of beta chain features in type 1 diabetes. Study-wide findings and caveats: TCRB CDR3 length was moderately but significantly reduced in all four CD4+ subsets of Type 1 diabetes patients.

Every isolated RNA sample was fully reverse transcribed, so sequencing captured expressed TCRB transcripts. Using immunoSEQ multiplex PCR, the repertoire was profiled, and TCRdb retains in-frame clones only, with some absent. The sample carries about 280,000 clones, over 12% recorded once. The antigens of these receptors remain unknown. Sequencing was done on a sample of naive CD4+ T cells from blood. The receptors were gathered from a man between 18 and 35 years old with type 1 diabetes.

This clone was found a few times. The V call is TRBV9, the J call TRBJ1-3; D unclear. V was pared by 7 bases and J by 3 bases, with 8 bases between. This CDR3 comprises 12 residues. Germline CDR1 SGDLS, CDR2 YYNGEE. This chain's CDR3 is CASRRDGNTIYF. The CDR3, as DNA: TGTGCCAGCCGGAGGGATGGAAACACCATATATTTT.

This CDR3 reads CASSLDRDTEAFF. CDR3 in DNA: TGTGCCAGCAGCTTGGACAGGGACACTGAAGCTTTCTTT. The rearrangement joins TRBV5-6 to TRBJ1-1; D is perhaps TRBD1 (6 bases). Germline V gives CDR1 SGHDT, CDR2 YYEEEE. CDR3 length: 13 amino acids. V lost 0 bases and J lost 3, with 6 bases in between. The complete variable domain, with remaining parts taken from reference TRBV5-6 and TRBJ1-1, reads DAGVTQSPTHLIKTRGQQVTLRCSPKSGHDTVSWYQQALGQGPQFIFQYYEEEERQRGNFPDRFSGHQFPNYSSELNVNALLLGDSALYLCASSLDRDTEAFFGQGTRLTVV.

This clone came up a few times. The CDR3 here is CSVEGLAGTGELFF. CDR3 nucleotides: TGCAGCGTTGAAGGCCTAGCGGGGACCGGGGAGCTGTTTTTT. The J gene is TRBJ2-2, the V gene TRBV29-1; 9 positions agree with TRBD2. V lost 1 base, J lost 5 bases, and 2 bases stayed unmatched. This CDR3 is 14 amino acids long. CDR1 is SQVTM, CDR2 ANQGSEA, per germline.

The table lists this clone with a few counts. This rearrangement joins TRBV5-1 to TRBJ2-3, with D unresolved. CDR3 size: 14 residues. The V end was cut by 5 bases, the J end by 5 bases, with 15 bases between. The germline V gene has CDR1 SGHRS and CDR2 YFSETQ. The CDR3 loop reads CASSGSYSGDTQYF. The CDR3 bases are TGCGCCAGCAGTGGGTCCTACTCGGGAGATACGCAGTATTTT.

V is TRBV27 and J is TRBJ2-7; D might be TRBD1 (5 bases). CDR3 length equals 13 residues. Germline V gene sequence: CDR1 MNHEY, CDR2 SMNVEV (reference sequence). The V end was cut by 4 bases, the J end by 5 bases, with 12 bases between. The CDR3 bases are TGTGCCAGCAGTTGGCAGGGTAACCACGAGCAGTACTTC. This encodes CASSWQGNHEQYF.

The chain has TRBV5-8 and TRBJ2-2, with TRBD1 matching over 8 bases. V lost 5 bases, J lost 5 bases, and 5 bases stayed unmatched. The CDR3 loop spans 14 amino acids. CDR1 SGHTS and CDR2 YDEGEE come from the germline V gene. CDR3 sequence reads: CASRTGVYTGELFF. The CDR3 region has the DNA TGTGCCAGCAGGACAGGGGTATATACCGGGGAGCTGTTTTTT.

The gene calls are TRBV18 and TRBJ1-2; possible D gene TRBD1, 5 bases. The CDR3 covers 15 residues. The V end was cut by 3 bases, the J end by 6 bases, with 17 bases between. Per the germline V gene, CDR1 is KGHSH and CDR2 is LQKENI. CDR3 DNA sequence: TGTGCCAGCTCACCTAAATCGACAGCTTATGATGGCTACACCTTC. Translation gives CASSPKSTAYDGYTF.

This clone was detected a few times. The rearrangement joins TRBV11-2 to TRBJ1-5; D not resolved. From germline, CDR1 is SGHAT and CDR2 FQNNGV. With 8 bases removed from V and 5 bases from J, the gap between germline ends came to 10 bases. The CDR3 is 12 amino acids. The CDR3 is CASSQADQPQHF. DNA of the CDR3: TGTGCCAGCTCCCAGGCCGATCAGCCCCAGCATTTT.

The rearrangement links TRBV9 to TRBJ2-7, with D tentatively TRBD1 (5 bases). V was clipped by 2 bases and J by 2 bases, with 14 bases between them. Germline CDR1 reads SGDLS; CDR2 reads YYNGEE. This CDR3 has 15 amino acids. The CDR3 spells CASSVEGLGPYEQYF. The CDR3 DNA is TGTGCCAGCAGCGTTGAAGGTTTGGGGCCCTACGAGCAGTACTTC.

The chain combines TRBV30 with TRBJ1-6; D might be TRBD1 (5 bases). The V gene lost 4 bases and the J gene lost 3 bases, with 10 bases spanning the gap. There are 14 residues in the CDR3. Per the germline V gene, CDR1 is GTSNPN and CDR2 is SVGIG (reference sequence). CDR3 nucleotide sequence: TGTGCCTGGACCAGGGTTGACTATAATTCACCCCTCCACTTT. It yields the protein CAWTRVDYNSPLHF. The full variable domain, completed using reference TRBV30 and TRBJ1-6, is SQTIHQWPATLVQPVGSPLSLECTVEGTSNPNLYWYRQAAGRGLQLLFYSVGIGQISSEVPQNLSASRPQDRQFILSSKKLLLSDSGFYLCAWTRVDYNSPLHFGNGTRLTVT.

The chain is built from TRBV7-9 and TRBJ2-7; TRBD2 matches 13 bases. The junction had 4 bases not matched to a gene; V was cut back by 5 bases and J by 3 bases. Per the germline V gene, CDR1 is SEHNR and CDR2 is FQNEAQ (reference sequence). The CDR3 loop spans 15 amino acids. In DNA, the CDR3 is TGTGCCAGCAGCACGCGACTAGCGGGAGGCTACGAGCAGTACTTC. Amino acids: CASSTRLAGGYEQYF.

The rearrangement joins TRBV4-3 to TRBJ2-3; D is possibly TRBD2 (6 bases). With 0 bases removed from V and 7 bases from J, the gap between germline ends came to 20 bases. CDR1 is LGHNA, CDR2 YSLEER, per germline. The CDR3 consists of 17 residues. CDR3 sequence: CASSQDPDGSRTNTQYF. CDR3 coding DNA: TGCGCCAGCAGCCAAGATCCGGACGGGAGTCGTACAAATACGCAGTATTTT.

The rearrangement uses TRBV5-1 and TRBJ1-1, with no clear D. Trimming removed 1 base at V and 7 bases at J, with 8 bases between. The CDR3 has 12 residues. In germline, CDR1 is SGHRS, CDR2 YFSETQ. The DNA of the CDR3 is TGCGCCAGCAGCTTGATCGGGAATGAAGCTTTCTTT. Amino acid sequence: CASSLIGNEAFF.

This clone was found a few times. The chain joins TRBV5-6 to TRBJ2-6, with TRBD1 matching over 7 bases. Trimming at V came to 2 bases and at J to 9 bases, leaving 2 bases not matched to a gene. This CDR3 comprises 13 residues. The germline V gene encodes CDR1 SGHDT and CDR2 YYEEEE. The CDR3 loop is CASSFDRVNVLTF. The CDR3 nucleotides are TGTGCCAGCAGCTTCGACAGGGTCAACGTCCTGACTTTC. The whole variable domain, remainder taken from reference TRBV5-6 and TRBJ2-6, is DAGVTQSPTHLIKTRGQQVTLRCSPKSGHDTVSWYQQALGQGPQFIFQYYEEEERQRGNFPDRFSGHQFPNYSSELNVNALLLGDSALYLCASSFDRVNVLTFGAGSRLTVL.

The chain couples TRBV18 to TRBJ2-7, with 8 nucleotides matching TRBD1. V was clipped by 2 bases and J by 2 bases; unmatched bases: 14. The CDR3 length is 18 residues. CDR1 is KGHSH and CDR2 is LQKENI in the germline V gene. This CDR3 reads CASSPKQTAGGRTYEQYF. As DNA, the CDR3 is TGTGCCAGCTCACCAAAACAAACGGCAGGGGGCCGAACCTACGAGCAGTACTTC.

The chain employs TRBV21-1 and TRBJ2-5; the table gives TRBD2 as D, unverified against the DNA. TRBV21-1 is flagged as a pseudogene. The CDR3 extends over 14 amino acids. CDR3 coding DNA: TGTGCCAGCAGCTTAGCGGGAGTGCAAGAGACCCAGTACTTC. Its protein product is CASSLAGVQETQYF.

This clone was counted a few times. This rearrangement joins TRBV4-3 to TRBJ2-5; TRBD2 aligns across 8 bases. Per the germline V gene, CDR1 is LGHNA and CDR2 is YSLEER. Trimming removed 3 bases from V and 2 bases from J; junction bases left unmatched: 8. CDR3 length equals 16 residues. CDR3 coding DNA: TGCGCCAGCAGCCATCGGGGGGGCACTCCTCAAGAGACCCAGTACTTC. Its protein is CASSHRGGTPQETQYF.

This clone turned up a few times. The chain is built from TRBV7-2 and TRBJ2-7; the match to TRBD2 covers 10 bases. V lost 4 bases and J lost 4; bases outside the gene matches: 16. The CDR3 has 18 residues. Looked up from germline, CDR1 is SGHTA and CDR2 is FQGNSA. CDR3: CASSSRGGSGRASYEQYF. CDR3 DNA sequence: TGTGCCAGCAGCTCCCGGGGAGGCAGCGGGAGGGCCTCTTACGAGCAGTACTTC.

V is TRBV27 and J is TRBJ1-1, with 9 bases matching TRBD1. Losses at the gene ends were 8 bases for V and 7 bases for J; bases not matched to a gene: 11. Looked up from germline, CDR1 is MNHEY and CDR2 is SMNVEV (reference sequence). The CDR3 has 14 amino acids. The CDR3 protein is CASHRDRASFEAFF. In DNA, the CDR3 is TGTGCCAGCCACCGGGACAGGGCGTCATTTGAAGCTTTCTTT.

This clone was observed a handful of times. The chain carries TRBV6-5 and TRBJ1-5; 9 positions agree with TRBD1. Per germline, CDR1 MNHEY and CDR2 SVGAGI. V gave up 5 bases and J gave up 3 bases; unmatched junction bases: 5. CDR3 length: 15 residues. The DNA for the CDR3 is TGTGCCAGCAGTCGGGGACAGGGTACCAATCAGCCCCAGCATTTT. Translation: CASSRGQGTNQPQHF.

The chain is built from TRBV2 and TRBJ1-5; D is unclear. Per the germline V gene, CDR1 is SNHLY and CDR2 is FYNNEI. This CDR3 contains 13 residues. V was pared by 6 bases and J by 0 bases, with 6 bases between. CDR3 sequence: CASRADSNQPQHF. The DNA for the CDR3 is TGTGCCAGCAGGGCAGATAGCAATCAGCCCCAGCATTTT.

In its sample, this clone was seen a few times. V is TRBV27 and J is TRBJ1-2, with 11 bases identical to TRBD1. This CDR3 has 12 residues. Germline V gives CDR1 MNHEY, CDR2 SMNVEV (reference sequence). After removal of 5 bases from V and 9 bases from J, the junction contained 2 bases not matched to a gene. CDR3: CASSGQGASYTF. The CDR3 DNA sequence: TGTGCCAGCAGTGGACAGGGGGCTAGCTACACCTTC.

The chain carries TRBV9 and TRBJ2-5, with 7 bases identical to TRBD2. J was trimmed by 5 bases and V by 0 bases; bases with no gene match: 7. Germline CDR1 SGDLS, CDR2 YYNGEE. CDR3 length: 15 residues. In DNA, the CDR3 is TGTGCCAGCAGCGTAGACGGAGCGGGGTTGGAGACCCAGTACTTC. Translating it yields CASSVDGAGLETQYF.

Only a few counts were recorded for this clone. The J gene is TRBJ2-1, the V gene TRBV14; 7 positions match TRBD2. The length of the CDR3 is 17 residues. V dropped 3 bases and J dropped 10; count of bases not matched to a gene: 18. The germline gives CDR1 SGHDN, CDR2 FVKESK. The CDR3 sequence: CASSQIQGVAGFEEQFF. In DNA, the CDR3 is TGTGCCAGCAGCCAGATCCAAGGGGTAGCGGGTTTTGAAGAGCAGTTCTTC.

The rearrangement joins TRBV15 to TRBJ1-5; D unresolved. The CDR3 spans 12 residues. Germline V gene data show CDR1 as LNHNV and CDR2 as YYDKDF (reference sequence). The V end was cut by 3 bases, the J end by 7 bases, with 7 bases between. The CDR3 DNA is TGTGCCACCAGCAGGCAGGCCCAGCCCCAGCATTTT. This encodes CATSRQAQPQHF.